Listed below are T cell receptor beta chains from one sample, sequenced in a study of T cell changes during pregnancy in multiple sclerosis. Assay used: immunoSEQ multiplex PCR; TCRdb lists only in-frame clones, some missing. This sample yields about 68,000 clones, of which over 75% are seen a single time; around 1.6% belongs to the top ten. The sequenced sample was peripheral blood, obtained in the third trimester of pregnancy. The receptors derive from a female donor with multiple sclerosis, enrolled in a pregnancy study. Both conserved end residues are part of each CDR3. Fields, in order: clone size, D gene, J gene, V gene, CDR3 DNA, CDR3 protein. The D gene is left open where the match is weak. Clone size appears in some rows only: once, few, many, or a class for an expanded clone.

- | TRBD1 | TRBJ2-2 | TRBV19 | TGTGCCAGCACCGGGACAGACAACACCGGGGAGCTGTTTTTT | CASTGTDNTGELFF
- | TRBD1 | TRBJ2-5 | TRBV7-2 | TGTGCCAGCAGCACAAATGACAGGGCAATCCAAGAGACCCAGTACTTC | CASSTNDRAIQETQYF
- | TRBD1 | TRBJ2-1 | TRBV19 | TGTGCCAGTAGTAGGGACAGGGGATACAATGAGCAGTTCTTC | CASSRDRGYNEQFF
- | - | TRBJ2-3 | TRBV7-9 | TGTGCCTGCAGTTTGGGGAGCCGCACAGATACGCAGTATTTT | CACSLGSRTDTQYF
- | - | TRBJ2-5 | TRBV7-9 | TGTGCCAGCAGCTTGACTAGGGGGGGAGAGACCCAGTACTTC | CASSLTRGGETQYF
- | TRBD1 | TRBJ2-3 | TRBV5-6 | TGTGCCAGCAGCTCGTACAGGGGAAGCACAGATACGCAGTATTTT | CASSSYRGSTDTQYF
- | TRBD1 | TRBJ1-6 | TRBV2 | TGTGCCAGCAGTGCGGACAGGCCCCAGGTAAATCCGGTCCACTTT | CASSADRPQVNPVHF
- | - | TRBJ1-2 | TRBV7-2 | TGTGCCAGCAGCCCCTCTGGCCGCTATGGCTACACCTTC | CASSPSGRYGYTF
- | - | TRBJ1-5 | TRBV2 | TGTGCCAGCAGTGACGATCCGGCTGGGCCGAGCAATCAGCCCCAGCATTTT | CASSDDPAGPSNQPQHF
- | - | TRBJ1-4 | TRBV19 | TGTGCCAGTACACCGCAAGGGGTGGGGAAACTGTTTTTT | CASTPQGVGKLFF
- | - | TRBJ1-3 | TRBV27 | TGTGCCAGCAGTTTATCGGAGGGTCTGGGGGGAAACACCATATATTTT | CASSLSEGLGGNTIYF
- | - | TRBJ1-2 | TRBV4-3 | TGCGCCAGCAGCCGTAACAGGGACACCCATGGCTACACCTTC | CASSRNRDTHGYTF
- | - | TRBJ1-1 | TRBV4-1 | TGCGCCAGCAGCCAAGACATCTCCGGGGGACTGAACACTGAAGCTTTCTTT | CASSQDISGGLNTEAFF
once | - | TRBJ2-3 | TRBV12-5 | TGTGCTAGTGGTTTCCGCGGCGCAGATACGCAGTATTTT | CASGFRGADTQYF
- | - | TRBJ2-5 | TRBV5-4 | TGTGCCAGCAGCCCTTCCTCCCAAGAGACCCAGTACTTC | CASSPSSQETQYF
once | - | TRBJ1-5 | TRBV30 | TGTGCCTGGAGTTCAGGGACAAGCAATCAGCCCCAGCATTTT | CAWSSGTSNQPQHF
once | TRBD1 | TRBJ2-2 | TRBV6-5 | TGTGCCAGCAGTTCGGGACAGGGGGCGGGCACCGGGGAGCTGTTTTTT | CASSSGQGAGTGELFF
- | TRBD1 | TRBJ2-1 | TRBV7-9 | TGTGCCAGCAGCTCCTTCACAGGGGGATCCTTCAATGAGCAGTTCTTC | CASSSFTGGSFNEQFF
- | TRBD1 | TRBJ1-2 | TRBV27 | TGTGCCAGCACCAGGACAGGGGGCTATGGCTACACCTTC | CASTRTGGYGYTF
- | TRBD1 | TRBJ1-1 | TRBV5-1 | TGCGCCAGCAAGTGGACAGGAACCAACTACGACACTGAAGCTTTCTTT | CASKWTGTNYDTEAFF
once | TRBD2 | TRBJ2-1 | TRBV10-1 | TGCGCCAGCAGTGGAGGGAGGACTAGCGGGGCCGATGAGCAGTTCTTC | CASSGGRTSGADEQFF
- | - | TRBJ1-3 | TRBV13 | TGTGCCAGCAGCTTAGGGGCCCTCTCTGGAAACACCATATATTTT | CASSLGALSGNTIYF
- | TRBD1 | TRBJ2-1 | TRBV6-1 | TGTGCCAGCAGTGAGACCGGGACAGACCATTACAATGAGCAGTTCTTC | CASSETGTDHYNEQFF
many | TRBD1 | TRBJ2-2 | TRBV11-3 | TGTGCCAGCAGCCCCAGGGGGCGCAATGGGGAGCTGTTTTTT | CASSPRGRNGELFF
- | TRBD1 | TRBJ2-5 | TRBV5-1 | TGCGCCAGCAGCGTTGCAGGGGACAGCCAAGAGACCCAGTACTTC | CASSVAGDSQETQYF
- | - | TRBJ2-3 | TRBV30 | TGTGCCGGGGGGATTCGCACAGATACGCAGTATTTT | CAGGIRTDTQYF
- | TRBD2 | TRBJ2-5 | TRBV4-2 | TGTGCCAGCAGCCAGTCGGGAGGGGGGTGGTCGGAGACCCAGTACTTC | CASSQSGGGWSETQYF